A selection of T cell receptor beta chains follows, all from one sample in a study of early T cells in non-severe SARS-CoV-2 infection. TCRdb called the 5' RACE reads again in MiXCR, with one record for every CDR3 protein. Here the sample spans roughly 83,000 distinct CDR3 sequences, about 12% being singletons. The source was whole blood, collected at baseline. These TCRs come from an adult who was a healthcare worker with PCR-confirmed SARS-CoV-2 infection or an uninfected control (not recorded which). Both conserved end residues are part of each CDR3. Fields, in order: CDR3 DNA, CDR3 protein, D gene, J gene, V gene, clone size. A D gene is named only where the DNA matches it firmly. Clone size, where shown, is once, few, many, or a class for clones that have expanded.

TGTGCCAGCAGCCAAGACGGAACGGTGATCTACAATGAGCAGTTCTTC | CASSQDGTVIYNEQFF | - | TRBJ2-1 | TRBV4-2 | few
TGTGCCAGCAGACGGAAGACCAACACTGAAGCTTTCTTT | CASRRKTNTEAFF | - | TRBJ1-1 | TRBV6-5 | few
TGTGCCAGCAGCTCCCCTTTGGGCCCGGGCACTGAAGCTTTCTTT | CASSSPLGPGTEAFF | - | TRBJ1-1 | TRBV5-4 | -
TGTGCCAGCAGCTTGGCCGGGACAGGGGTCAATGAGCAGTTCTTC | CASSLAGTGVNEQFF | TRBD1 | TRBJ2-1 | TRBV5-4 | many
TGTGCCAGCAGCATCGGACAGCTTGAAGCTTTCTTT | CASSIGQLEAFF | - | TRBJ1-1 | TRBV7-9 | -
TGTGCCACCAGTGACCCCCTCCGAACCCAGTACTTC | CATSDPLRTQYF | - | TRBJ2-5 | TRBV24-1 | few
TGTGCCAGCAGCTTATCTGGGGGGCCGTACAATGAGCAGTTCTTC | CASSLSGGPYNEQFF | - | TRBJ2-1 | TRBV7-3 | few
TGTGCCAGCAGTTACTTTGGGGCAGGGGGCGGCTACACCTTC | CASSYFGAGGGYTF | TRBD1 | TRBJ1-2 | TRBV6-5 | -
TGTGCCAGTAGTATTGTTTCAGGGGGGAGCACAGATACGCAGTATTTT | CASSIVSGGSTDTQYF | - | TRBJ2-3 | TRBV19 | -
TGTGCCAGCAGTTCGTCAGTTCCATACGAGCAGTACTTC | CASSSSVPYEQYF | - | TRBJ2-7 | TRBV6-2/TRBV6-3 | many
TGTGCCAGCAGCCAGGTACATTACAATGAGCAGTTCTTC | CASSQVHYNEQFF | - | TRBJ2-1 | TRBV3-1 | -
TGTGCCAGCAGCGTAATCCCTTCCCGCAGGGGCGGGGAGCTGTTTTTT | CASSVIPSRRGGELFF | - | TRBJ2-2 | TRBV9 | few
TGTGCCAGCAGTCCCCGGACAGTTAGCAATCAGCCCCAGCATTTT | CASSPRTVSNQPQHF | - | TRBJ1-5 | TRBV12-3/TRBV12-4 | few
TGTGCCAGCAGTTCCACCGGACAGGGGGCCGGCTATGGCTACACCTTC | CASSSTGQGAGYGYTF | TRBD1 | TRBJ1-2 | TRBV27 | -
TGTGCCAGCAGAGTCCGGGACAGGGCCTTCAATGAGCAGTTCTTC | CASRVRDRAFNEQFF | TRBD1 | TRBJ2-1 | TRBV28 | -